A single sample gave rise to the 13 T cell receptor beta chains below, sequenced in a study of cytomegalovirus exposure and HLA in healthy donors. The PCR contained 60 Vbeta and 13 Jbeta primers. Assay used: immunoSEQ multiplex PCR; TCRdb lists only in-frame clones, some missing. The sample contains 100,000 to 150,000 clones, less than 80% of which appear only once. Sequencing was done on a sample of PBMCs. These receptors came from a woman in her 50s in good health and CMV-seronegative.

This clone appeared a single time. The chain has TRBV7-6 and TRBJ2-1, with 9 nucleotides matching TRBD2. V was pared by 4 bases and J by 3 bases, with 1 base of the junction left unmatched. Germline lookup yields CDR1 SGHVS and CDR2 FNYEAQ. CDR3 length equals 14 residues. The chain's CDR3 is CASSSSGVYNEQFF. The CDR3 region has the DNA TGTGCCAGCAGCTCTAGCGGGGTCTACAATGAGCAGTTCTTC.

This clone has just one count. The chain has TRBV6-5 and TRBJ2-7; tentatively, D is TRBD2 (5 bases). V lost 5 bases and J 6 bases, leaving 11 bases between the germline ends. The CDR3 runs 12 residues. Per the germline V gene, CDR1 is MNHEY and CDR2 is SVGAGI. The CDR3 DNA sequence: TGTGCCAGCAGTCGTGGAGGAGGCGAGCAGTACTTC. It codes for CASSRGGGEQYF.

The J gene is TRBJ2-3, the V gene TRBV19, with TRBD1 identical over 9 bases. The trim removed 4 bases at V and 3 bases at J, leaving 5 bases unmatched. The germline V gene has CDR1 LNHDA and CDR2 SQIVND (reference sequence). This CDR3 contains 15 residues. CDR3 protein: CASSTGQGRTDTQYF. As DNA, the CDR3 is TGTGCCAGTAGTACCGGACAGGGGCGAACAGATACGCAGTATTTT.

In DNA, the CDR3 is TGTGCCAGCAGTGAAGGCGGACGGGGGTGGGAGCAGTACTTC. It yields the protein CASSEGGRGWEQYF. This chain links TRBV6-1 with TRBJ2-7; D might be TRBD2 (6 bases). Germline V gene sequence: CDR1 MNHNS, CDR2 SASEGT. The CDR3 covers 14 residues. V was trimmed by 1 base and J by 7 bases, leaving 14 bases between them.

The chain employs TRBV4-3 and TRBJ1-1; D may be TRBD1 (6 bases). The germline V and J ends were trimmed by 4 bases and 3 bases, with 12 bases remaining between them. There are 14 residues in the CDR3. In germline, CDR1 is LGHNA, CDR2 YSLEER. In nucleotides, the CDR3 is TGCGCCAGCAGCCCGCTTGGGGGCCACACTGAAGCTTTCTTT. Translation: CASSPLGGHTEAFF.

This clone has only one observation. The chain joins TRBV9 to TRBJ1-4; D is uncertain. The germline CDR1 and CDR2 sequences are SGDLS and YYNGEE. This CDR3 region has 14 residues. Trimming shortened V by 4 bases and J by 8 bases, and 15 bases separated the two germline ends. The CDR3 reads CASSPTNAIEKLFF. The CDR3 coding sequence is TGTGCCAGCAGCCCTACCAACGCAATCGAAAAACTGTTTTTT.

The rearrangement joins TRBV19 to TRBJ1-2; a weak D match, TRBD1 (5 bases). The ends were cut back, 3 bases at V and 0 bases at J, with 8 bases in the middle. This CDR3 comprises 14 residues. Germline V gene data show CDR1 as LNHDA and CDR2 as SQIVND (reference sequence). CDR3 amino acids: CASSITGSNYGYTF. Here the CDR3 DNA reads TGTGCCAGTAGTATTACAGGTTCTAACTATGGCTACACCTTC.

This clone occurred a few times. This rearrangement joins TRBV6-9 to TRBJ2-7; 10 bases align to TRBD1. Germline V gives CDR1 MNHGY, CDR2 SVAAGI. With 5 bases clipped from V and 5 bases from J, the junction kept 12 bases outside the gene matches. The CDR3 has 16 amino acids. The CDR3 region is CASSISGTGASDEQYF. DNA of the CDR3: TGTGCCAGCAGTATATCCGGGACAGGGGCGAGTGACGAGCAGTACTTC.

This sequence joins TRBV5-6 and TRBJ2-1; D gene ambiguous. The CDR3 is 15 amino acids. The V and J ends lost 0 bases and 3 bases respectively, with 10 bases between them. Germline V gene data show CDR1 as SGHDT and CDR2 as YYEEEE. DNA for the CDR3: TGTGCCAGCAGCTTGGCACTTTTGATCTACAATGAGCAGTTCTTC. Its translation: CASSLALLIYNEQFF.

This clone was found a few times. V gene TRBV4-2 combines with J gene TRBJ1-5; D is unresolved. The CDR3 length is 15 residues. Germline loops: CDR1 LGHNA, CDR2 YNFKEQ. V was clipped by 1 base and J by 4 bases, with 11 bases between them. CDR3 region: CASSQAVGVNQPQHF. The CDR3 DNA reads TGTGCCAGCAGCCAAGCGGTTGGAGTTAATCAGCCCCAGCATTTT.

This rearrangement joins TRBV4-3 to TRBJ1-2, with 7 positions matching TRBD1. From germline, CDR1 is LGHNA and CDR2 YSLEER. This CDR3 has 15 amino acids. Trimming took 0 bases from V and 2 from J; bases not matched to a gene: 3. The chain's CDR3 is CASSQDTGANYGYTF. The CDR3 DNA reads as TGCGCCAGCAGCCAAGATACAGGGGCGAACTATGGCTACACCTTC.

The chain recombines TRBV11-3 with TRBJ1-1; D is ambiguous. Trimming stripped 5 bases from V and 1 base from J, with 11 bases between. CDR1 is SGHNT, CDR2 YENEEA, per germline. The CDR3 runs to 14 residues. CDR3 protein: CASSQGRGNTEAFF. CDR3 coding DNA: TGTGCCAGCAGCCAAGGACGGGGGAACACTGAAGCTTTCTTT.

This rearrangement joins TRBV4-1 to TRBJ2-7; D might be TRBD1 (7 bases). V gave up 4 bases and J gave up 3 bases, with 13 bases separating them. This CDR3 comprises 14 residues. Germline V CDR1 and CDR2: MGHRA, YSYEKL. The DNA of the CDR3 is TGCGCCAGCAGCCCAGGGGGGAATAGCTACGAGCAGTACTTC. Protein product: CASSPGGNSYEQYF.